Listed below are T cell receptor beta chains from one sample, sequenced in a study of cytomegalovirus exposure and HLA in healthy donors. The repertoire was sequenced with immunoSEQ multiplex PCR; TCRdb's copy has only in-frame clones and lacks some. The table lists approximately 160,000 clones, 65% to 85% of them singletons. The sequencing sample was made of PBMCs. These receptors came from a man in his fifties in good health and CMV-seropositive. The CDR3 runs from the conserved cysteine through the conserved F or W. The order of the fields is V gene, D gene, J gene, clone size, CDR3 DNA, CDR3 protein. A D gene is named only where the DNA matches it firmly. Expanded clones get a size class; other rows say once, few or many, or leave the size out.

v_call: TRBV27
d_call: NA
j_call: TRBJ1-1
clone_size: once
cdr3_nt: TGTGCCACGCAGGGGCGACGGGGCACTGAAGCTTTCTTT
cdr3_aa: CATQGRRGTEAFF

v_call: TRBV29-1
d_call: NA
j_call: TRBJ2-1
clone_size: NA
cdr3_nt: TGCAGCGTACTCGGGACTGCTGGTGGGAATGAGCAGTTCTTC
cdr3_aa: CSVLGTAGGNEQFF

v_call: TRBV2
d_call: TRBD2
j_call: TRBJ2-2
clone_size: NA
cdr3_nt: TGTGCCAGCAAGAGCGGGGGAAACACCGGGGAGCTGTTTTTT
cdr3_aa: CASKSGGNTGELFF

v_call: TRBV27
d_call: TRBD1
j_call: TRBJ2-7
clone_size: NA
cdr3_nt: TGTGCCAGCAGGGACAGGGGAAGGGGGTACGAGCAGTACTTC
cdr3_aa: CASRDRGRGYEQYF

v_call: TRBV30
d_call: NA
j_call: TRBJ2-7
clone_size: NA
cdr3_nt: TGTGCCTGGGCTAGGGGGTACGAGCAGTACTTC
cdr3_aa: CAWARGYEQYF

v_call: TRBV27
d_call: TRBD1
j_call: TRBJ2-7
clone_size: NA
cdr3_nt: TGTGCCAGCAGTTCCCTGCGGGACAGGGGGTACGGCGAGCAGTACTTC
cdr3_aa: CASSSLRDRGYGEQYF

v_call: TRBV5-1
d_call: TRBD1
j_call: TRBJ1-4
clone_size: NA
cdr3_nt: TGCGCCAGCAGCTTGGACGGGACAGGGCCTGAAAAACTGTTTTTT
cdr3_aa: CASSLDGTGPEKLFF

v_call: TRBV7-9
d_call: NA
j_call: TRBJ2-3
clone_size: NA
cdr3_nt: TGTGCCAGCACGACTAGTTTGGATACGCAGTATTTT
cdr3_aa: CASTTSLDTQYF

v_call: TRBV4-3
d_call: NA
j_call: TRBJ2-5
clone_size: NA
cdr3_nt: TGCGCCAGCAGCCAAGATTCCAGGGGGGCAGAGACCCAGTACTTC
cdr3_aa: CASSQDSRGAETQYF

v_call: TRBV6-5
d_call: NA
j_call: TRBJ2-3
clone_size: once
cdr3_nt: TGTGCCAGCAGGTTAAGCGGAGCTAGCACAGATACGCAGTATTTT
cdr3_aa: CASRLSGASTDTQYF

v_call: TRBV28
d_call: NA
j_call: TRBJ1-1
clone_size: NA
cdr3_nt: TGTGCCAGCAAGGACAGCTCTTTGTACACTGAAGCTTTCTTT
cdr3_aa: CASKDSSLYTEAFF

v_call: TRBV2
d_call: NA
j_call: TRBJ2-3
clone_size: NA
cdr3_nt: TGTGCCAGCACCCCGTCCGGGGATACGCAGTATTTT
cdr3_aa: CASTPSGDTQYF

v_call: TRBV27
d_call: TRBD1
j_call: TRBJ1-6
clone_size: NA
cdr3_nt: TGTGCCAGCAGTATGGGACAGGATAATTCACCCCTCCACTTT
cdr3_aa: CASSMGQDNSPLHF

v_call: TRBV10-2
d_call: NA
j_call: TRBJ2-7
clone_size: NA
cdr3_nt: TGCGCCAGCAGTGACTACCACCTATCCTACGAGCAGTACTTC
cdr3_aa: CASSDYHLSYEQYF

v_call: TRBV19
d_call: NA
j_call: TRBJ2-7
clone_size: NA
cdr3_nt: TGTGCCAGTAGTACCCATGCGCGGGGAGGGGGATACGAGCAGTACTTC
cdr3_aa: CASSTHARGGGYEQYF

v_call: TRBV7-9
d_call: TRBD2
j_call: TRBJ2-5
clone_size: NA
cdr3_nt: TGTGCCAGCAGCGCTCCTTGGGAGCGGGGGCAAGAGACCCAGTACTTC
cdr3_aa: CASSAPWERGQETQYF

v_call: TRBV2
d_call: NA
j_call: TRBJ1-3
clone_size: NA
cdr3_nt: TGTGCCAGCAGTGAAGTCGTCAGGGGCACCATATATTTT
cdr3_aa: CASSEVVRGTIYF